Listed below are T cell receptor beta chains from one sample, sequenced in a study of blood T cell repertoires in COVID-19. Only in-frame clones appear in the TCRdb table, and some are missing; sequencing was by immunoSEQ multiplex PCR. The data hold a few hundred thousand clones, with around nine tenths observed a single time. Sequencing was done on a sample of PBMCs or T cells enriched from blood (not recorded which). All receptors derive from a woman between 25 and 40 years old who had been exposed to COVID-19. The CDR3 runs from the conserved cysteine through the conserved F or W. A D gene is named only where the DNA matches it firmly. Some rows mark clone size as missing; the rest say once, few, many or name a class of expanded clone.

d_call,clone_size,j_call,v_call,cdr3_nt,cdr3_aa
TRBD1,-,TRBJ2-3,TRBV7-3,TGTGCCAGCAGCTTAGGGACAGGGGGCGCATCATTAGATACGCAGTATTTT,CASSLGTGGASLDTQYF
-,-,TRBJ2-7,TRBV12-5,TGTGCTAGTGGTTCCTCTAAACTCCCTTTCTACGAGCAGTACTTC,CASGSSKLPFYEQYF
TRBD2,-,TRBJ2-7,TRBV5-1,TGCGCCAGCAGCTTGTATAGCGGGGGATACGAGCAGTACTTC,CASSLYSGGYEQYF
-,-,TRBJ1-1,TRBV11-2,TGTGCCAGCAGCTCCAAAGGGGGCACTGAAGCTTTCTTT,CASSSKGGTEAFF
TRBD1,many,TRBJ1-2,TRBV10-3,TGTGCCATCAGTGGGCAGGGGGAACCCTATGGCTACACCTTC,CAISGQGEPYGYTF
TRBD1,-,TRBJ1-2,TRBV3-1/TRBV3-2,TGTGCCAGCAGCCATACCAGGGGGGCGCAACTCTATGGCTACACCTTC,CASSHTRGAQLYGYTF
-,-,TRBJ1-1,TRBV9,TGTGCCAGCAGCCCGGAGGTGGAGTGGACTGAAGCTTTCTTT,CASSPEVEWTEAFF
-,few,TRBJ1-2,TRBV5-1,TGCGCCAGCAGCTCTTCCGGACAGCGAAACGTTTATGGCTACACCTTC,CASSSSGQRNVYGYTF
-,-,TRBJ1-1,TRBV15,TGTGCCACCAGCAGAGTCAGGGTTAACACTGAAGCTTTCTTT,CATSRVRVNTEAFF
TRBD1,-,TRBJ1-2,TRBV5-1,TGCGCCAGCAGCAATGGCCAGGGGGCTGTTGGCTATGGCTACACCTTC,CASSNGQGAVGYGYTF
-,-,TRBJ1-6,TRBV2,TGTGCCAGCAATGGGGCTCCAAATTCACCCCTCCACTTT,CASNGAPNSPLHF
-,-,TRBJ1-3,TRBV29-1,TGCAGCGTTGCCTTTGGACAGCGCAGCTCTGGAAACACCATATATTTT,CSVAFGQRSSGNTIYF
TRBD1,-,TRBJ1-6,TRBV12-5,TGTGCTAGTGGTTTGGAAGATCAGGGACAGCTCTATAATTCACCCCTCCACTTT,CASGLEDQGQLYNSPLHF
TRBD2,-,TRBJ2-7,TRBV7-9,TGTGCCAGCAGCTTAGAGGTCCTAGCGGGTGGCGAGCAGTACTTC,CASSLEVLAGGEQYF
TRBD2,-,TRBJ2-5,TRBV13,TGTGCCAGCAGCTTTATAGGTACTAGCGGGGGTGAGACCCAGTACTTC,CASSFIGTSGGETQYF
TRBD1,-,TRBJ1-4,TRBV30,TGTGCCTGGACGGGACAGCGAAATGAAAAACTGTTTTTT,CAWTGQRNEKLFF
TRBD1,-,TRBJ1-2,TRBV5-1,TGCGCCAGCAGCTTGGTGGCAGGGGGCACTCTTAACTATGGCTACACCTTC,CASSLVAGGTLNYGYTF
TRBD2,few,TRBJ2-1,TRBV7-3,TGTGCCAGCAGCTTAGTTGTGAGCGGGGGCACGTCCCTTGGCAATGAGCAGTTCTTC,CASSLVVSGGTSLGNEQFF
-,once,TRBJ1-5,TRBV19,TGTGCCAGTAGTATAGACGGGGGGGTAGCCAATCAGCCCCAGCATTTT,CASSIDGGVANQPQHF
TRBD1,-,TRBJ2-3,TRBV6-5,TGTGCCAGCAGCGGACAGGGTCTTAGCACAGATACGCAGTATTTT,CASSGQGLSTDTQYF